This passage covers 22 T cell receptor beta chains from one sample sequenced in a study of blood T cells in healthy people across ages. Next came a second PCR, run for about 6 to 12 cycles, which used a sample-barcoded 5' primer along with a J-beta primer mix. One entry per CDR3 protein results from TCRdb running MiXCR on the 5' RACE reads. The sample lists roughly 500,000 distinct CDR3 sequences; approximately 25% were seen once. Separately, the same data were catalogued under a study of T cells of mothers and their children.

The material sequenced was blood. The source of these receptors is a boy aged 5 to 17 in good health.

This clonotype was seen a few times. The chain employs TRBV27 and TRBJ2-5; 9 nucleotides line up with TRBD1. The CDR3 is made up of 15 amino acids. Germline assignment: CDR1 MNHEY and CDR2 SMNVEV (reference sequence). V shed 0 bases and J 2 bases; nucleotides not matched to a gene: 1. The CDR3 coding sequence is TGTGCCAGCAGTTTATCACAGGGGGCGCAAGAGACCCAGTACTTC. Its protein product is CASSLSQGAQETQYF.

The table lists this clonotype with many counts. V and J are TRBV9 and TRBJ2-5; D unresolved. The germline gives CDR1 SGDLS, CDR2 YYNGEE. The CDR3 extends over 13 amino acids. Trimming stripped 1 base from V and 1 base from J, with 5 bases between. For the CDR3, the DNA is TGTGCCAGCAGCGTATCCTCCCAAGAGACCCAGTACTTC. Amino acids: CASSVSSQETQYF.

The V call is TRBV12-3 or TRBV12-4, the J call TRBJ1-4; tentative D call: TRBD1 (5 bases). The CDR3 length is 14 residues. Trimming stripped 4 bases from V and 4 bases from J, with 10 bases between. The CDR3 loop reads CASSSGLLNEKLFF. CDR3 coding DNA: TGTGCCAGCAGTTCGGGACTGCTTAATGAAAAACTGTTTTTT.

This chain uses TRBV28 with TRBJ2-1; TRBD2 agrees at 9 bases. This CDR3 is 18 amino acids long. V trimming: 4 bases; J trimming: 3 bases; junction bases outside the gene matches: 13. Germline CDR1 MDHEN, CDR2 SYDVKM. CDR3 sequence: CASSSPRISGSYYNEQFF. The DNA of the CDR3 is TGTGCCAGCAGTTCTCCTCGGATTAGCGGGAGTTACTACAATGAGCAGTTCTTC.

The gene calls are TRBV12-3 or TRBV12-4 and TRBJ1-4; D is unclear. Trimming stripped 1 base from V and 8 bases from J, with 8 bases between. The CDR3 sequence is 13 residues long. CDR3 protein: CASSLVPREKLFF. For the CDR3, the DNA is TGTGCCAGCAGTTTAGTGCCCAGAGAAAAACTGTTTTTT.

This clonotype came up a few times. The chain employs TRBV6-2 or TRBV6-3 and TRBJ2-1; 9 bases map to TRBD1. The CDR3 is made up of 15 amino acids. V shed 2 bases and J 5 bases; nucleotides not matched to a gene: 4. Germline V gene data show CDR1 as MNHEY and CDR2 as SVGEGT. CDR3 residues: CASSYGTGFNNEQFF. The CDR3 DNA follows: TGTGCCAGCAGTTACGGGACAGGGTTTAACAATGAGCAGTTCTTC.

This clonotype occurred a few times. The CDR3 region has the DNA TGCAGTGCTAGAGATCTCGGGGATGAGCAGTTCTTC. Its protein is CSARDLGDEQFF. V usage is TRBV20-1 and J usage is TRBJ2-5; a possible D gene is TRBD2 (5 bases). The last part of the DNA fits TRBJ2-1 better; the J call may be wrong. Germline V CDR1 and CDR2: DFQATT, SNEGSKA (reference sequence). The CDR3 runs 12 residues.

This clonotype has more than one count but fewer than ten. The chain is built from TRBV6-2 or TRBV6-3 and TRBJ2-7; 14 bases fit TRBD2. The germline gives CDR1 MNHEY, CDR2 SVGEGT. The CDR3 sequence is 17 residues long. Trimming cost V 5 bases and J 1 base; bases outside gene matches: 7. The CDR3 region has the DNA TGTGCCAGCAGTAAGAGTGGACTAGCGGGAGGATCCTACGAGCAGTACTTC. Translation gives CASSKSGLAGGSYEQYF.

The chain is built from TRBV7-2 and TRBJ2-1; D may be TRBD2 (5 bases). Trimming took off 4 bases at V and 6 bases at J, with 13 bases between the two ends. CDR3 length: 14 amino acids. The germline V gene has CDR1 SGHTA and CDR2 FQGNSA. This CDR3 is CASSSPRRSNEQFF. CDR3 DNA: TGTGCCAGCAGCTCCCCTCGGAGGAGCAATGAGCAGTTCTTC.

This chain joins TRBV28 and TRBJ1-2; D unclear. CDR3 length: 11 residues. The germline CDR1 and CDR2 sequences are MDHEN and SYDVKM. The germline V and J ends were trimmed by 8 bases and 1 base, with 5 bases remaining between them. This CDR3 is CASQDNYGYTF. The CDR3 region has the DNA TGTGCCAGCCAGGATAACTATGGCTACACCTTC.

This clonotype has a handful of counts. This rearrangement joins TRBV7-8 to TRBJ1-1; perhaps TRBD1 as D (6 bases). CDR1 and CDR2 from the germline V gene are SGHVS and FQNEAQ. The CDR3 has 14 residues. V lost 2 bases to trimming and J lost 6 bases, with 13 bases between them. The DNA for the CDR3 is TGTGCCAGCAGCTTAACAGGGTCGGTCGCTGAAGCTTTCTTT. Its protein is CASSLTGSVAEAFF.

There are a few counts of this clonotype. This rearrangement joins TRBV9 to TRBJ2-7; 7 bases line up with TRBD1. CDR1 and CDR2 from the germline V gene are SGDLS and YYNGEE. The CDR3 spans 16 residues. Trimming took 0 bases from V and 7 from J; bases not matched to a gene: 13. CDR3 bases: TGTGCCAGCAGCGTAGCCGTCTCCGGGACAGACAGAGAGCAGTACTTC. This translates into CASSVAVSGTDREQYF.

This clonotype was counted once. The CDR3 sequence is CSVEVFLAGTGANVLTF. In DNA form, the CDR3 reads TGCAGCGTTGAAGTTTTTTTGGCAGGGACCGGGGCCAACGTCCTGACTTTC. This rearrangement joins TRBV29-1 to TRBJ2-6, with D perhaps TRBD1 or TRBD2 (5 bases each). The CDR3 runs to 17 residues. Germline CDR1 and CDR2: SQVTM and ANQGSEA. The V gene lost 1 base and the J gene lost 4 bases, with 17 bases spanning the gap. The variable domain in full, completed from reference TRBV29-1 and TRBJ2-6, reads SAVISQKPSRDICQRGTSLTIQCQVDSQVTMMFWYRQQPGQSLTLIATANQGSEATYESGFVIDKFPISRPNLTFSTLTVSNMSPEDSSIYLCSVEVFLAGTGANVLTFGAGSRLTVL.

This clonotype came up a few times. V usage is TRBV12-3 or TRBV12-4 and J usage is TRBJ2-7; 9 bases line up with TRBD1. CDR3 length: 16 amino acids. Trimming cost V 4 bases and J 1 base; bases outside gene matches: 8. CDR3 nucleotides: TGTGCCAGCAGTTGGGGGACAGGGCCTCCTTCCTACGAGCAGTACTTC. Its protein product is CASSWGTGPPSYEQYF.

The genes are TRBV7-9 and TRBJ2-2; 10 positions match TRBD2. This CDR3 has 18 amino acids. Germline-derived CDR1 and CDR2 are SEHNR and FQNEAQ (reference sequence). Losses at the gene ends were 5 bases for V and 5 bases for J; bases not matched to a gene: 14. The CDR3 here is CASSTNQIAGGATGELFF. The CDR3 region has the DNA TGTGCCAGCAGCACCAATCAAATAGCGGGGGGCGCAACCGGGGAGCTGTTTTTT. Full variable domain (rest looked up from reference TRBV7-9 and TRBJ2-2): DTGVSQNPRHKITKRGQNVTFRCDPISEHNRLYWYRQTLGQGPEFLTYFQNEAQLEKSRLLSDRFSAERPKGSFSTLEIQRTEQGDSAMYLCASSTNQIAGGATGELFFGEGSRLTVL.

This clonotype occurred many times. V usage is TRBV6-1 and J usage is TRBJ2-5; 9 bases are shared with TRBD2. The CDR3 is 15 amino acids. Per germline, CDR1 MNHNS and CDR2 SASEGT. Trimming at V came to 2 bases and at J to 2 bases, leaving 3 bases not matched to a gene. CDR3 DNA sequence: TGTGCCAGCAGTGAATCCAGCGGGGGGCAAGAGACCCAGTACTTC. Translation gives CASSESSGGQETQYF.

With regard to this clonotype: Sequence at one end of the junction differs from germline and may be a read error. This chain joins TRBV19 and TRBJ2-6; D is unresolved. This CDR3 contains 17 residues. Germline V CDR1 and CDR2: LNHDA, SQIVND (reference sequence). The CDR3 here is CATSAGRSYSGANVLTF. The CDR3 DNA reads TGTGCCACTAGTGCCGGCCGCTCCTACTCTGGGGCCAACGTCCTGACTTTC.

This clonotype was picked up a small number of times. The chain joins TRBV4-3 to TRBJ2-5; TRBD2 matches 8 bases. The J segment lost 5 bases and the V segment lost 1 base, leaving 6 bases of the junction unmatched. This CDR3 is 15 amino acids long. Germline CDR1 reads LGHNA; CDR2 reads YSLEER. The CDR3 DNA reads as TGCGCCAGCAGCCAAGGGTCGAGCGGGGGTGAGACCCAGTACTTC. It specifies CASSQGSSGGETQYF.

The rearrangement uses TRBV11-2 and TRBJ1-4, with 8 bases identical to TRBD1. Germline V gives CDR1 SGHAT, CDR2 FQNNGV. This CDR3 is built from 22 residues. The J segment lost 6 bases and the V segment lost 2 bases, leaving 26 bases of the junction unmatched. The CDR3 protein is CASSLKNDSSRAGGRGDEKLFF. In DNA form, the CDR3 reads TGTGCCAGCAGCTTAAAAAACGATAGCAGTCGGGCAGGGGGCCGGGGTGATGAAAAACTGTTTTTT.

This clonotype appeared a few times. This sequence joins TRBV7-8 and TRBJ1-4; D unclear. The germline gives CDR1 SGHVS, CDR2 FQNEAQ. The CDR3 has 16 amino acids. The V end lost 5 bases, the J end lost 0 bases, and 13 bases lay between the germline ends. The CDR3 sequence: CASSRTPFATNEKLFF. CDR3 sequence (DNA): TGTGCCAGCAGCCGTACACCATTCGCAACTAATGAAAAACTGTTTTTT. Combining the CDR3 with reference TRBV7-8 and TRBJ1-4 gives the whole variable domain GAGVSQSPRYKVAKRGQDVALRCDPISGHVSLFWYQQALGQGPEFLTYFQNEAQLDKSGLPSDRFFAERPEGSVSTLKIQRTQQEDSAVYLCASSRTPFATNEKLFFGSGTQLSVL.

The CDR3 coding sequence is TGCGCCAGCAGGAGGGGAGCCGGGACAGGGTACACAGATACGCAGTATTTT. Translating gives CASRRGAGTGYTDTQYF. The chain recombines TRBV10-2 with TRBJ2-3; 9 bases line up with TRBD1. This CDR3 comprises 17 residues. Trimming removed 6 bases from V and 2 bases from J; junction bases left unmatched: 12. The germline gives CDR1 WSHSY, CDR2 SAAADI.

This clonotype was counted between two and nine times. The rearrangement links TRBV6-2 or TRBV6-3 to TRBJ2-5; 13 nucleotides match TRBD2. The J call is in doubt because the DNA end fits TRBJ2-1 better. This CDR3 has 20 amino acids. Germline loops: CDR1 MNHEY, CDR2 SVGEGT. This chain's CDR3 is CASSYSGTSGKVWRHNEQFF. The CDR3 DNA follows: TGTGCCAGCAGTTACTCAGGGACTAGCGGGAAAGTGTGGAGACACAATGAGCAGTTCTTC.